One and the same sample provided the 32 T cell receptor beta chains below, sequenced in a study of CD8+ T cells in alopecia areata. The treatment denotes: oral pan-JAK inhibitor, 5-10 mg twice daily. Investigators isolated RNA and reverse transcribed it into cDNA to act as the sequencing template. Data came from immunoSEQ multiplex PCR; TCRdb stores just in-frame clones and leaves some out. The data show roughly 110,000 clones, with less than 90% seen just once and about 24% held by the top ten. The sample consisted of CD8+ T cells sorted from blood, taken at week 24, from a patient treated with tofacitinib. These receptors all come from a human donor with alopecia areata.

Concerning this clone itself: One end of the junction does not line up with germline, which may come from a read error. The chain combines TRBV11-2 with TRBJ2-1, with D possibly being TRBD1 (5 bases). The germline gives CDR1 SGHAT, CDR2 FQNNGV. The CDR3 contains 14 residues. The CDR3 coding sequence is TGTGCCGGCAGCTTAGGGCAGGGTCGGAGTGAGCAGTTCTTC. Its protein product is CAGSLGQGRSEQFF. The full variable domain, in which reference TRBV11-2 and TRBJ2-1 provide the parts outside the CDR3, is EAGVAQSPRYKIIEKRQSVAFWCNPISGHATLYWYQQILGQGPKLLIQFQNNGVVDDSQLPKDRFSAERLKGVDSTLKIQPAKLEDSAVYLCAGSLGQGRSEQFFGPGTRLTVL.

The V and J genes are TRBV4-3 and TRBJ2-2; 7 bases line up with TRBD1. CDR3 length equals 20 residues. Looked up from germline, CDR1 is LGHNA and CDR2 is YSLEER. Trimming at V came to 0 bases and at J to 0 bases, leaving 13 bases not matched to a gene. Here the CDR3 reads CASSQDLWDSLRSNTGELFF. The CDR3 coding sequence is TGCGCCAGCAGCCAAGATTTATGGGACAGCCTGCGATCGAACACCGGGGAGCTGTTTTTT.

The rearrangement uses TRBV4-1 and TRBJ1-6; TRBD1 matches 9 bases. Germline V gene data show CDR1 as MGHRA and CDR2 as YSYEKL. The junction had 1 base not matched to a gene; V was cut back by 0 bases and J by 7 bases. This CDR3 is 15 amino acids long. Here the CDR3 reads CASSQEGQGNSPLHF. For the CDR3, the DNA is TGCGCCAGCAGCCAAGAGGGACAGGGAAATTCACCCCTCCACTTT.

CDR3 nucleotides: TGTGCCAGCACCCCGGTCGGTTTGATGAACACTGAAGCTTTCTTT. This sequence encodes CASTPVGLMNTEAFF. The V and J genes are TRBV27 and TRBJ1-1; D unresolved. This CDR3 has 15 amino acids. CDR1 is MNHEY and CDR2 is SMNVEV in the germline V gene (reference sequence). The V and J ends lost 7 bases and 0 bases respectively, with 15 bases between them.

Notes on this clone: A far more abundant clone sits one base away, making this likely a read error. This sample also contains other DNA sequences that code for the same CDR3. This chain uses TRBV7-3 with TRBJ2-3; a weak D match, TRBD1 (8 bases). The CDR3 runs 15 residues. CDR1 and CDR2 (germline): SGHTA, FQGTGA. The CDR3 is CASSFTGGGTDTQYF. In DNA, the CDR3 is TGCGCCAGCAGCTTTACAGGGGGGGGCACAGATACGCAGTATTTT.

The rearrangement uses TRBV7-9 and TRBJ2-5, with D perhaps TRBD2 (6 bases). The DNA matches TRBJ2-7 better at its end, which makes the J call doubtful. CDR3 length: 12 residues. Germline values: CDR1 SEHNR, CDR2 FQNEAQ (reference sequence). DNA of the CDR3: TGTGCCAGCAGCTACGGGGGATACGAGCAGTACTTC. It yields the protein CASSYGGYEQYF.

The chain's CDR3 is CASGSDSLVYGYTF. For the CDR3, the DNA is TGTGCCAGCGGATCGGACAGCCTCGTCTATGGCTACACCTTC. The rearrangement uses TRBV7-9 and TRBJ1-2, with D tentatively TRBD1 (6 bases). This CDR3 comprises 14 residues. The germline V gene encodes CDR1 SEHNR and CDR2 FQNEAQ (reference sequence). Trimming left V 8 bases short and J 4 bases short, with 17 bases between.

V usage is TRBV6-5 and J usage is TRBJ2-7; 12 bases match TRBD1. V lost 6 bases to trimming and J lost 3 bases; unmatched junction nucleotides: 6. Germline lookup yields CDR1 MNHEY and CDR2 SVGAGI. There are 15 residues in the CDR3. CDR3 region: CASSLGQGAGYEQYF. The CDR3 region has the DNA TGTGCCAGCAGCCTGGGACAGGGGGCGGGCTACGAGCAGTACTTC.

The gene calls are TRBV15 and TRBJ2-3; D perhaps matches TRBD2 (6 bases). CDR1 LNHNV and CDR2 YYDKDF come from the germline V gene (reference sequence). This CDR3 region has 15 residues. The ends were cut back, 8 bases at V and 2 bases at J, with 17 bases in the middle. CDR3 protein: CATLRAGASTDTQYF. The CDR3 DNA sequence: TGTGCCACCCTCAGAGCGGGCGCGTCCACAGATACGCAGTATTTT.

V usage is TRBV18 and J usage is TRBJ1-3; D might be TRBD1 (5 bases). In germline, CDR1 is KGHSH, CDR2 LQKENI. The V gene lost 1 base and the J gene lost 4 bases, with 11 bases spanning the gap. The CDR3 is made up of 15 amino acids. Written as DNA, the CDR3 is TGTGCCAGCTCACCACGACCGGGGCAGGGAAACACCATATATTTT. Its protein is CASSPRPGQGNTIYF.

The V gene is TRBV14, the J gene TRBJ1-1; a possible D gene is TRBD1 (6 bases). Trimming shortened V by 4 bases and J by 0 bases, and 12 bases separated the two germline ends. CDR1 is SGHDN, CDR2 FVKESK, per germline. The CDR3 is made up of 15 amino acids. Written as DNA, the CDR3 is TGTGCCAGCAGCCGGCGAGGGGGGATGAACACTGAAGCTTTCTTT. This translates into CASSRRGGMNTEAFF.

As concerns this clone: Other DNA sequences within the sample encode an identical CDR3. The chain uses TRBV5-4 and TRBJ2-5, with TRBD2 matching 10 bases. The ends lost 4 bases at V and 5 bases at J; junction bases unmatched: 2. The V gene's germline CDR1 is SGHNT and CDR2 YYREEE (reference sequence). The CDR3 sequence is 13 residues long. The DNA for the CDR3 is TGTGCCAGCAGCCTGGGACTAGCGGAGACCCAGTACTTC. Translating gives CASSLGLAETQYF.

The table lists this clone with a count of one. In nucleotides, the CDR3 is TGTGCCAGCAGTGAAGGGACTAGCGGGGGGTTTGAGCAGTTCTTC. This gives the protein CASSEGTSGGFEQFF. The rearrangement joins TRBV2 to TRBJ2-1; 14 bases match TRBD2. J lost 9 bases, V lost 1 base, and 2 bases had no gene match. CDR3 length: 15 residues. Germline V gene sequence: CDR1 SNHLY, CDR2 FYNNEI.

The chain couples TRBV4-2 to TRBJ2-7, with a possible D match to TRBD1 (6 bases). Germline CDR1 is LGHNA and CDR2 is YNFKEQ. The CDR3 spans 15 residues. The ends were cut back, 5 bases at V and 1 base at J, with 15 bases in the middle. The CDR3 region has the DNA TGTGCCAGCAGCAAGCAAGCAGGGGATTCCTACGAGCAGTACTTC. It specifies CASSKQAGDSYEQYF.

This chain uses TRBV7-9 with TRBJ2-1; D remains ambiguous. CDR1 and CDR2 (germline): SEHNR, FQNEAQ (reference sequence). The length of the CDR3 is 16 residues. V was trimmed by 2 bases and J by 1 base, leaving 12 bases between them. The CDR3 DNA sequence: TGTGCCAGCAGCTTACGACCTCTGGGGTCCTACAATGAGCAGTTCTTC. Its translation: CASSLRPLGSYNEQFF.

This clone was recorded once. The chain has TRBV7-9 and TRBJ2-1, with 10 bases aligning to TRBD1. CDR1 is SEHNR, CDR2 FQNEAQ, per germline (reference sequence). This CDR3 contains 15 residues. V shed 6 bases, J shed 8 bases, and the junction held 10 bases outside the gene matches. The CDR3 region is CASRETGGLIDEQFF. CDR3 DNA sequence: TGTGCCAGCAGGGAGACAGGGGGCTTAATTGATGAGCAGTTCTTC.

The rearrangement joins TRBV4-1 to TRBJ2-1; 14 nucleotides agree with TRBD2. J gave up 9 bases and V 0 bases, and 7 bases lay outside the gene matches. Germline V gene sequence: CDR1 MGHRA, CDR2 YSYEKL. This CDR3 has 17 amino acids. This CDR3 reads CASSQDWTSGGQGEQFF. The CDR3 DNA follows: TGCGCCAGCAGCCAAGATTGGACTAGCGGGGGGCAGGGTGAGCAGTTCTTC.

The J gene is TRBJ2-5, the V gene TRBV7-3; D is possibly TRBD2 (6 bases). With the DNA end fitting TRBJ2-7 better, the J assignment may be wrong. The V gene's germline CDR1 is SGHTA and CDR2 FQGTGA. The length of the CDR3 is 14 residues. In DNA form, the CDR3 reads TGTGCCAGCAGCTTATTGGGGGGAACCTACGAGCAGTACTTC. This translates into CASSLLGGTYEQYF.

The CDR3, as DNA: TGTGCCAGCAGTTTTCGGGACAGGCTTGGCACAGATACGCAGTATTTT. The encoded protein is CASSFRDRLGTDTQYF. The chain recombines TRBV27 with TRBJ2-3, with 8 bases that match TRBD1. The CDR3 loop spans 16 amino acids. From germline, CDR1 is MNHEY and CDR2 SMNVEV (reference sequence). Losses at the gene ends were 3 bases for V and 1 base for J; bases not matched to a gene: 6.

The chain recombines TRBV19 with TRBJ2-7; unclear D gene. The V gene lost 4 bases and the J gene lost 2 bases, with 15 bases spanning the gap. Germline V gene data show CDR1 as LNHDA and CDR2 as SQIVND (reference sequence). The CDR3 covers 15 residues. Here the CDR3 DNA reads TGTGCCAGTAGTAATGCGATCGCAGCAACCTACGAGCAGTACTTC. Protein product: CASSNAIAATYEQYF. Filled out from reference TRBV19 and TRBJ2-7, the complete variable domain reads DGGITQSPKYLFRKEGQNVTLSCEQNLNHDAMYWYRQDPGQGLRLIYYSQIVNDFQKGDIAEGYSVSREKKESFPLTVTSAQKNPTAFYLCASSNAIAATYEQYFGPGTRLTVT.

The V and J genes are TRBV19 and TRBJ2-3; 9 bases are shared with TRBD2. The CDR3 is 15 residues long. After removal of 6 bases from V and 5 bases from J, the junction contained 9 bases not matched to a gene. CDR1 is LNHDA, CDR2 SQIVND, per germline (reference sequence). The DNA for the CDR3 is TGTGCCAGTAGAAAAGCGGGGGGCTCACAAGATACGCAGTATTTT. This translates into CASRKAGGSQDTQYF.

The chain employs TRBV5-4 and TRBJ2-7; 14 nucleotides match TRBD2. V gave up 4 bases and J gave up 2 bases; unmatched junction bases: 8. This CDR3 is built from 17 residues. In germline, CDR1 is SGHNT, CDR2 YYREEE (reference sequence). In DNA, the CDR3 is TGTGCCAGCAGCCCGGGACTAGCGGGGGCACTAACCTACGAGCAGTACTTC. It yields the protein CASSPGLAGALTYEQYF.

This clone was recorded once. The V gene is TRBV14, the J gene TRBJ2-7; weak D call: TRBD1 (5 bases). The CDR3 loop spans 14 amino acids. Germline loops: CDR1 SGHDN, CDR2 FVKESK. V lost 0 bases to trimming and J lost 3 bases, with 9 bases between them. CDR3 residues: CASSQEGVGYEQYF. CDR3 DNA sequence: TGTGCCAGCAGCCAAGAAGGGGTTGGCTACGAGCAGTACTTC.

The rearrangement joins TRBV15 to TRBJ1-1, with 10 bases fitting TRBD1. The V gene end was trimmed by 5 bases and the J gene end by 1 base; junction bases not matched to a gene: 1. The CDR3 contains 14 residues. Germline V CDR1 and CDR2: LNHNV, YYDKDF (reference sequence). The CDR3 sequence is CATSGDRGNTEAFF. In DNA form, the CDR3 reads TGTGCCACCAGCGGGGACAGGGGGAACACTGAAGCTTTCTTT.

The V gene is TRBV7-6, the J gene TRBJ2-3, with 9 bases lining up with TRBD2. This CDR3 spans 16 amino acids. Germline V gene lookup returns CDR1 SGHVS and CDR2 FNYEAQ. Trimming removed 4 bases from V and 1 base from J; junction bases left unmatched: 6. The CDR3 is CASSSLPSGGTDTQYF. The CDR3 DNA sequence: TGTGCCAGCAGCTCCCTTCCTAGCGGGGGCACAGATACGCAGTATTTT.

This clone was counted between two and nine times. V gene TRBV7-9 combines with J gene TRBJ2-7; D gene uncertain. Looked up from germline, CDR1 is SEHNR and CDR2 is FQNEAQ (reference sequence). Trimming stripped 3 bases from V and 2 bases from J, with 11 bases between. There are 14 residues in the CDR3. CDR3 amino acids: CASSLWGSPYEQYF. The CDR3 DNA is TGTGCCAGCAGCTTGTGGGGTTCCCCCTACGAGCAGTACTTC.

V and J are TRBV13 and TRBJ1-1; D is uncertain. Germline CDR1 PRHDT, CDR2 FYEKMQ (reference sequence). The V and J ends lost 2 bases and 7 bases respectively, with 11 bases between them. This CDR3 is 13 amino acids long. The chain's CDR3 is CASSLRTPHEAFF. The DNA of the CDR3 is TGTGCCAGCAGCTTAAGGACTCCTCATGAAGCTTTCTTT.

The chain joins TRBV4-1 to TRBJ1-1, with D perhaps matching TRBD1 (6 bases). Per germline, CDR1 MGHRA and CDR2 YSYEKL. Trimming pared 2 bases from V and 8 bases from J, leaving 9 bases between. CDR3 length: 12 amino acids. The CDR3 sequence: CASSQTGTEAFF. Written as DNA, the CDR3 is TGCGCCAGCAGCCAAACCGGGACAGAAGCTTTCTTT.

About this clone itself: Its ends do not fully match the called genes, so a read error is possible. V gene TRBV11-2 combines with J gene TRBJ2-5; 8 bases are a match to TRBD2. Germline-derived CDR1 and CDR2 are SGHAT and FQNNGV. The CDR3 spans 15 residues. The CDR3 region is CASSLELADQGTQYF. DNA for the CDR3: TGTGCCAGCAGCCTTGAACTAGCGGATCAAGGGACCCAGTACTTC.

This rearrangement joins TRBV4-3 to TRBJ1-6; tentatively, D is TRBD1 (6 bases). Germline V gene sequence: CDR1 LGHNA, CDR2 YSLEER. V was cut by 3 bases and J by 9 bases, with 18 bases left in between. The CDR3 contains 16 residues. This CDR3 is CASSQTSSPGASPLHF. The CDR3 coding sequence is TGCGCCAGCAGCCAGACCTCCAGTCCGGGGGCTTCACCCCTCCACTTT.

This clone was seen once. This sequence joins TRBV27 and TRBJ1-1; no clear D gene. V dropped 9 bases and J dropped 1 base, with 6 bases sitting between them. CDR3 length: 11 residues. Germline CDR1 reads MNHEY; CDR2 reads SMNVEV (reference sequence). The CDR3 protein is CASITNTEAFF. CDR3 bases: TGTGCCAGTATCACGAACACTGAAGCTTTCTTT.

The rearrangement uses TRBV13 and TRBJ1-2; D perhaps matches TRBD1 (5 bases). Germline CDR1 PRHDT, CDR2 FYEKMQ (reference sequence). V lost 3 bases and J 7 bases, leaving 15 bases between the germline ends. The CDR3 runs to 14 residues. CDR3 DNA sequence: TGTGCCAGCAGCTTTGGGGGGGATCCCCCTGGCTACACCTTC. Amino acid sequence: CASSFGGDPPGYTF.